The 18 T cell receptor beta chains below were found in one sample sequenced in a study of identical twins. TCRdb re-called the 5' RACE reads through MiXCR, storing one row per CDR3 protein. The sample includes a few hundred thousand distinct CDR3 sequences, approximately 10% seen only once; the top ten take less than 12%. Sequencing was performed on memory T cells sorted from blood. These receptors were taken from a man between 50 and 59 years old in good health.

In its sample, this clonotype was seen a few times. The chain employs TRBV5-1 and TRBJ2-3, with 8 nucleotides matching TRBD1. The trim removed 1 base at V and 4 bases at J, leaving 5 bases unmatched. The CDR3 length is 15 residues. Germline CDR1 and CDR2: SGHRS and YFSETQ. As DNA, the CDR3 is TGCGCCAGCAGCTTGTCAGGGGGCTGGTCAGATACGCAGTATTTT. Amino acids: CASSLSGGWSDTQYF.

The CDR3 reads CASSSDRENTEAFF. In nucleotides, the CDR3 is TGTGCCAGCAGCTCAGACAGGGAGAACACTGAAGCTTTCTTT. The rearrangement links TRBV11-3 to TRBJ1-1, with 7 bases aligning to TRBD1. V dropped 4 bases and J dropped 1; count of bases not matched to a gene: 3. The CDR3 sequence is 14 residues long. The germline gives CDR1 SGHNT, CDR2 YENEEA.

This chain's CDR3 is CAISERGPAKNIQYF. The CDR3 DNA sequence: TGTGCCATCAGTGAACGGGGGCCCGCCAAAAACATTCAGTACTTC. The chain has TRBV10-3 and TRBJ2-4; D might be TRBD1 or TRBD2, each matching 6 bases. Trimming shortened V by 3 bases and J by 1 base, and 10 bases separated the two germline ends. Germline lookup yields CDR1 ENHRY and CDR2 SYGVKD. The CDR3 consists of 15 residues.

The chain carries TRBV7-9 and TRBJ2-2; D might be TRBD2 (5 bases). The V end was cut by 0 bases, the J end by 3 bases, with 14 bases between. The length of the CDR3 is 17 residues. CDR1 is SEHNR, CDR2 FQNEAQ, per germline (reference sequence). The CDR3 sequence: CASSLARLGRDTGELFF. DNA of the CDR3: TGTGCCAGCAGCTTAGCGAGGTTGGGGAGAGACACCGGGGAGCTGTTTTTT.

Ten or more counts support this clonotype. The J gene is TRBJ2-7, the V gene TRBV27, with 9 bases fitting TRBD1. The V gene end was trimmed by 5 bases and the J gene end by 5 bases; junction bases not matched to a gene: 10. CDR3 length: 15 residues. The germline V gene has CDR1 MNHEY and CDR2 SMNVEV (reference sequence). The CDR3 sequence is CASSLLGQGRHEQYF. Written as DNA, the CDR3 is TGTGCCAGCAGTCTCCTTGGACAGGGGCGCCACGAGCAGTACTTC.

CDR3 residues: CASSSTQTGGKLGETYEQYF. CDR3 sequence (DNA): TGTGCCAGCAGTTCCACCCAGACAGGGGGGAAACTGGGGGAAACCTACGAGCAGTACTTC. The chain joins TRBV6-2 or TRBV6-3 to TRBJ2-7; 9 bases are shared with TRBD1. V trimming: 4 bases; J trimming: 2 bases; junction bases outside the gene matches: 21. The CDR3 totals 20 residues. Germline-derived CDR1 and CDR2 are MNHEY and SVGEGT.

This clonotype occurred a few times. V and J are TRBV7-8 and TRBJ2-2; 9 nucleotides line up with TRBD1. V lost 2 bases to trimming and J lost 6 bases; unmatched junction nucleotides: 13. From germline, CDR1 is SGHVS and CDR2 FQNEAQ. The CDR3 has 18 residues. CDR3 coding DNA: TGTGCCAGCAGCTTAAGAGGGACAGGGTCAACCTTCTCCGGGGAGCTGTTTTTT. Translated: CASSLRGTGSTFSGELFF.

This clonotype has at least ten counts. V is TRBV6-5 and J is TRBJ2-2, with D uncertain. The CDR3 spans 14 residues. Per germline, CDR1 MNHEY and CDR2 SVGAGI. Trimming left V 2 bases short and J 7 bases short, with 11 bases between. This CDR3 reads CASSYPTPFGELFF. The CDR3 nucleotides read TGTGCCAGCAGTTACCCGACACCCTTCGGGGAGCTGTTTTTT.

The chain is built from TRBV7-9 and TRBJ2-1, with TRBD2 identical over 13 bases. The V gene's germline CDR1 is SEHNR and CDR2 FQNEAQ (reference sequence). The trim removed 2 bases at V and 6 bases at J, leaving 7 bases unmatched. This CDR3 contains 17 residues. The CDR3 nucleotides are TGTGCCAGCAGCTTAAGATCGGGACTAGCGGGAATCAATGAGCAGTTCTTC. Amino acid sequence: CASSLRSGLAGINEQFF.

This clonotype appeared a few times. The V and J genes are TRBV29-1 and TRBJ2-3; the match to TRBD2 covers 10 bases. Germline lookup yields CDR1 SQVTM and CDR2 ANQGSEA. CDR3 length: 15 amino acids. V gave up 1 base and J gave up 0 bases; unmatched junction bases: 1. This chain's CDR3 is CSVEGLAGSTDTQYF. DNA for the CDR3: TGCAGCGTTGAAGGACTAGCGGGTAGCACAGATACGCAGTATTTT.

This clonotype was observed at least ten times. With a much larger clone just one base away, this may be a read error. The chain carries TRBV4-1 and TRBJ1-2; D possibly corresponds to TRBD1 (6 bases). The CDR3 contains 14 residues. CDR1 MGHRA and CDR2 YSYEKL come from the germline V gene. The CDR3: CARSQPTRGGGYTF. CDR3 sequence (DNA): TGCGCCCGCAGCCAACCGACCAGGGGCGGTGGCTACACCTTC.

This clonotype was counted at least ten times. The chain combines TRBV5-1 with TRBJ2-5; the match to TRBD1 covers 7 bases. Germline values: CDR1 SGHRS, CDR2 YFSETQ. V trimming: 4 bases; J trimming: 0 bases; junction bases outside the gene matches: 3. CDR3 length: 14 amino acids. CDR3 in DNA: TGCGCCAGCAGCCCGGGACAGAACCAAGAGACCCAGTACTTC. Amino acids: CASSPGQNQETQYF.

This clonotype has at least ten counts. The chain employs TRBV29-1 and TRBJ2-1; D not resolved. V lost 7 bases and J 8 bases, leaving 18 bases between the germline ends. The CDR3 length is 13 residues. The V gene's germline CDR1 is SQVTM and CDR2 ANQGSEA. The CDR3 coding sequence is TGCAGCGCCACGGGCCTCACCCTCGATGAGCAGTTCTTC. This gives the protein CSATGLTLDEQFF.

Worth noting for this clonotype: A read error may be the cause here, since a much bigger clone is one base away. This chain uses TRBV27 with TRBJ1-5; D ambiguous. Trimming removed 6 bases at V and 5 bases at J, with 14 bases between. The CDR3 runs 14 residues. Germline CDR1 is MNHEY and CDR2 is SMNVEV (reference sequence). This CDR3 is CASSPLGRYQPQHF. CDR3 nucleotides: TGTGCCAGCAGCCCGTTGGGGAGGTATCAGCCCCAGCATTTT.

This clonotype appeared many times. DNA of the CDR3: TGTGCCATCACCCAGGCCGGGGAGCTGTTTTTT. Translated: CAITQAGELFF. This chain connects TRBV10-3 to TRBJ2-2; D uncertain. V shed 7 bases and J shed 6 bases, with 6 bases lying between them. The CDR3 spans 11 residues. The germline V gene encodes CDR1 ENHRY and CDR2 SYGVKD.

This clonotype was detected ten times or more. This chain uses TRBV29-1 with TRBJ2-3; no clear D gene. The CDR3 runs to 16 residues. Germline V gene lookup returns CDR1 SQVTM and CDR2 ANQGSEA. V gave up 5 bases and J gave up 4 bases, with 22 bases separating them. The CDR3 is CSVQAIGLKGADTQYF. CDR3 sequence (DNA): TGCAGCGTTCAAGCTATTGGGCTAAAGGGCGCAGATACGCAGTATTTT.

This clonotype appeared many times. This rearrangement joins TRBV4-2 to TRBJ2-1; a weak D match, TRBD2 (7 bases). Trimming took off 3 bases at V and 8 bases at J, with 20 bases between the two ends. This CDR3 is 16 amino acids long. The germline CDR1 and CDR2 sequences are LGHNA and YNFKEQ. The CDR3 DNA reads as TGTGCCAGCAGCCACAAGGAGGGGGGGCCTCCCTATGAGCAGTTCTTC. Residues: CASSHKEGGPPYEQFF.

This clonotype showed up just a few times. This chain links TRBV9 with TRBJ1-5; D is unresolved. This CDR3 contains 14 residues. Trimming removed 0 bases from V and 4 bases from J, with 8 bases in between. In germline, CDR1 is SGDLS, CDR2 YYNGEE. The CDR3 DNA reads TGTGCCAGCAGCGTAGGGATGGGGAATCAGCCCCAGCATTTT. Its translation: CASSVGMGNQPQHF.